Listed below are T cell receptor beta chains from one sample, sequenced in a study of blood T cell repertoires in COVID-19. Repertoires were generated with immunoSEQ multiplex PCR, while TCRdb's copy carries only in-frame clones and drops some. This table has about 36,000 clones, 80% to 90% appearing once. The sample taken for sequencing was peripheral blood. Receptors originate from a man aged 70 or older with acute or convalescent COVID-19. CDR3s include the opening cysteine and the closing phenylalanine or tryptophan. The order of the fields is J gene, CDR3 length, clone size, V gene, D gene, CDR3 protein, CDR3 DNA. D genes are given only for firm matches. Clone size, where shown, is once, few, many, or a class for clones that have expanded.

j_call: TRBJ2-7; cdr3_length: 13; clone_size: .; v_call: TRBV2; d_call: TRBD1; cdr3_aa: CASSPSGQGAGYF; cdr3_nt: TGTGCCAGCAGTCCTTCGGGACAGGGGGCCGGGTACTTC
j_call: TRBJ2-1; cdr3_length: 17; clone_size: large; v_call: TRBV27; d_call: TRBD2; cdr3_aa: CASSFGLAGYLGNEQFF; cdr3_nt: TGTGCCAGCAGTTTCGGGCTAGCGGGATATTTAGGCAATGAGCAGTTCTTC
j_call: TRBJ2-3; cdr3_length: 15; clone_size: .; v_call: TRBV7-3; d_call: TRBD2; cdr3_aa: CASSLQAGSTDTQYF; cdr3_nt: TGTGCCAGCAGCTTACAAGCGGGAAGCACAGATACGCAGTATTTT
j_call: TRBJ1-1; cdr3_length: 15; clone_size: once; v_call: TRBV18; d_call: TRBD1; cdr3_aa: CASSPQQGADSEAFF; cdr3_nt: TGTGCCAGCTCACCGCAACAGGGGGCCGACTCTGAAGCTTTCTTT
j_call: TRBJ2-5; cdr3_length: 16; clone_size: .; v_call: TRBV25-1; d_call: TRBD1; cdr3_aa: CASSESVQGARETQYF; cdr3_nt: TGTGCCAGCAGTGAAAGTGTACAGGGGGCGAGAGAGACCCAGTACTTC
j_call: TRBJ1-6; cdr3_length: 13; clone_size: .; v_call: TRBV25-1; d_call: .; cdr3_aa: CASSVARGSPLHF; cdr3_nt: TGTGCCAGCAGTGTCGCTAGGGGTTCACCCCTCCACTTT
j_call: TRBJ1-3; cdr3_length: 14; clone_size: .; v_call: TRBV2; d_call: TRBD1; cdr3_aa: CASWTGYSGNTIYF; cdr3_nt: TGTGCCAGCTGGACAGGGTATTCTGGAAACACCATATATTTT
j_call: TRBJ2-7; cdr3_length: 11; clone_size: .; v_call: TRBV5-1; d_call: .; cdr3_aa: CASSSGYEQYF; cdr3_nt: TGCGCCAGCAGCTCGGGGTACGAGCAGTACTTC
j_call: TRBJ2-7; cdr3_length: 13; clone_size: .; v_call: TRBV12-3/TRBV12-4; d_call: TRBD1; cdr3_aa: CASSPGTAYEQYF; cdr3_nt: TGTGCCAGCAGTCCAGGGACAGCCTACGAGCAGTACTTC
j_call: TRBJ1-5; cdr3_length: 16; clone_size: .; v_call: TRBV6-2/TRBV6-3; d_call: .; cdr3_aa: CASSYSSRGRNQPQHF; cdr3_nt: TGTGCCAGCAGTTACTCAAGCCGGGGTCGGAATCAGCCCCAGCATTTT
j_call: TRBJ1-3; cdr3_length: 16; clone_size: .; v_call: TRBV7-2; d_call: .; cdr3_aa: CASSGPGTSSGNTIYF; cdr3_nt: TGTGCCAGCAGCGGCCCCGGGACAAGTTCTGGAAACACCATATATTTT
j_call: TRBJ2-7; cdr3_length: 12; clone_size: .; v_call: TRBV29-1; d_call: TRBD1; cdr3_aa: CSGGDRGYEQYF; cdr3_nt: TGCAGCGGTGGGGACAGGGGCTACGAGCAGTACTTC
j_call: TRBJ2-5; cdr3_length: 15; clone_size: .; v_call: TRBV3-1/TRBV3-2; d_call: TRBD2; cdr3_aa: CASSELTSALETQYF; cdr3_nt: TGTGCCAGCAGCGAACTTACTAGCGCCCTAGAGACCCAGTACTTC
j_call: TRBJ2-7; cdr3_length: 14; clone_size: .; v_call: TRBV9; d_call: TRBD2; cdr3_aa: CASSVSGTTYEQYF; cdr3_nt: TGTGCCAGCAGCGTTTCCGGGACTACCTACGAGCAGTACTTC